This T cell receptor (beta chain) is from a study of cytomegalovirus exposure and HLA in healthy donors. Findings and caveats of the study: Per a prior analysis, the majority of TCR beta V segments were productive roughly 87% or roughly 30% of the time.

The V gene's germline CDR1 is SGHRS and CDR2 YFSETQ. This CDR3 is built from 15 residues. The ends lost 4 bases at V and 5 bases at J; junction bases unmatched: 6. To note about this clone: Its antigen is still unknown.

Vbeta (60) and Jbeta (13) primers were used in the PCR. Sequencing was performed with immunoSEQ multiplex PCR; in TCRdb, only in-frame clones are kept and a portion is missing. The repertoire holds some 120,000 clones, with over 60% as singletons. This clonotype was sampled from a woman in her thirties or forties in good health and CMV-seronegative. This rearrangement joins TRBV5-1 to TRBJ2-5; 12 positions agree with TRBD1. Sequenced: PBMCs. CDR3 region: CASSAGQGAVETQYF. CDR3 DNA: TGCGCCAGCAGCGCGGGACAGGGGGCCGTGGAGACCCAGTACTTC. Together with reference TRBV5-1 and TRBJ2-5, the CDR3 gives the full variable domain: KAGVTQTPRYLIKTRGQQVTLSCSPISGHRSVSWYQQTPGQGLQFLFEYFSETQRNKGNFPGRFSGRQFSNSRSEMNVSTLELGDSALYLCASSAGQGAVETQYFGPGTRLLVL.